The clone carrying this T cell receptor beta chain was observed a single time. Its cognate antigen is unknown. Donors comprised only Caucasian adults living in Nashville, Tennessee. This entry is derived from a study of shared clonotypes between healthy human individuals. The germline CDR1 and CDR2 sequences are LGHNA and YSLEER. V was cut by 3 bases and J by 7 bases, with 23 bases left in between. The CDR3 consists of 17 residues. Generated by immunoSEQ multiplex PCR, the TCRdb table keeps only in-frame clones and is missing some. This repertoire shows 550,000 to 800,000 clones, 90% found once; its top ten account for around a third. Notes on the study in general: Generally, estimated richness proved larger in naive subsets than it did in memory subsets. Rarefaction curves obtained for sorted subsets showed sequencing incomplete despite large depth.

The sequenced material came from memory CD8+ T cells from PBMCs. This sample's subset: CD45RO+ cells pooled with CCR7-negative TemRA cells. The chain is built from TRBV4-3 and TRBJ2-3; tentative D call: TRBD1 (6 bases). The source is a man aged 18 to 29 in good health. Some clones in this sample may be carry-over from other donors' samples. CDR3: CASSQAPGGERPYTQYF. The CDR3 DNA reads TGCGCCAGCAGCCAGGCCCCTGGGGGCGAACGGCCATATACGCAGTATTTT.